This TCR beta chain was obtained from a study of shared clonotypes between healthy human individuals. Study in general: Donors had three CD4 naive, three CD4 memory, two CD8 naive and one CD8 memory plate apiece.

On this clone itself: Its matching antigen is unknown.

The authors loaded about 200 ng DNA, about 30,000 T cell genomes, into sorted-subset replicate PCRs. Produced via immunoSEQ multiplex PCR; TCRdb's table is partial and in-frame only. Among approximately 1,000,000 clones listed, 70% to 80% were seen once. Germline V gene data show CDR1 as MDHEN and CDR2 as SYDVKM. J lost 8 bases, V lost 2 bases, and 13 bases had no gene match. The CDR3 covers 16 residues. All the donors were Caucasian adults who lived in Nashville, Tennessee. The study, taken as a whole, reports: Sharing of clonotypes among donors was expected to vary with sequencing depth.

This chain joins TRBV28 and TRBJ1-2, with 8 nucleotides matching TRBD1. Sequenced input: memory CD4+ T cells from PBMCs. The subset denotes: CD45RA-negative fraction. The receptor comes from a man aged 18 to 30 in good health. Some clones in this sample may be carry-over from other donors' samples. The CDR3 sequence: CASSLAPYQGARGYTF. CDR3 sequence (DNA): TGTGCCAGCAGTTTAGCCCCTTATCAGGGGGCGCGGGGCTACACCTTC.